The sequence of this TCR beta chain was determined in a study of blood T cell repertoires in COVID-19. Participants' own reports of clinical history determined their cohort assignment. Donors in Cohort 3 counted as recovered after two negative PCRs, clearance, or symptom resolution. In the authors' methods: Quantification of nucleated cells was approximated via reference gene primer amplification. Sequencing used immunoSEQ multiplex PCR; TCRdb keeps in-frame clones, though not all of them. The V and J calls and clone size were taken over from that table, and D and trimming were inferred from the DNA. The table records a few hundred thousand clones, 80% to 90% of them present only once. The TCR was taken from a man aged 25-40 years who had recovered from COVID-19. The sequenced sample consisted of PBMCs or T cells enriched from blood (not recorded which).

The CDR3 bases are TGTGCCAGCAGTGAAATGGGGACACGGCACTCCCTTAGCGCTGGGGCCAACGTCCTGACTTTC. Protein: CASSEMGTRHSLSAGANVLTF. This chain uses TRBV2 with TRBJ2-6; TRBD1 is a possible D gene (6 bases). CDR1 and CDR2 (germline): SNHLY, FYNNEI. The CDR3 is 21 amino acids. V lost 2 bases, J lost 2 bases, and 25 bases lay in between.